This is a list of T cell receptor beta chains from one sample in a study of blood T cell repertoires in COVID-19. The method was immunoSEQ multiplex PCR; TCRdb's version includes in-frame clones alone and lacks a portion of them. Among tens of thousands of clones, 88% were seen once, and the ten largest hold around 5%. The material sequenced was peripheral blood. The receptors originated from a man in his sixties with acute or convalescent COVID-19. Both conserved end residues are part of each CDR3. Each record gives: J gene, D gene, V gene, CDR3 protein. D genes are given only for firm matches.

j_gene: TRBJ2-2
d_gene: TRBD2
v_gene: TRBV5-1
CDR3aa: CASSRRGLAGGPLNTGELFF

j_gene: TRBJ2-2
d_gene: TRBD2
v_gene: TRBV7-3
CDR3aa: CASSPVGGSVPTGELFF

j_gene: TRBJ1-2
d_gene: NA
v_gene: TRBV27
CDR3aa: CASTIGPSYGYTF

j_gene: TRBJ1-3
d_gene: TRBD1
v_gene: TRBV5-4
CDR3aa: CASSSDRGLGNTIYF

j_gene: TRBJ1-5
d_gene: NA
v_gene: TRBV28
CDR3aa: CASTRDTNSNQPQHF

j_gene: TRBJ2-2
d_gene: NA
v_gene: TRBV27
CDR3aa: CASSYSPGSTGELFF

j_gene: TRBJ1-2
d_gene: TRBD1
v_gene: TRBV7-9
CDR3aa: CASSLTMGQDYGYTF

j_gene: TRBJ1-1
d_gene: NA
v_gene: TRBV28
CDR3aa: CASSFSEGITEAFF

j_gene: TRBJ2-1
d_gene: TRBD2
v_gene: TRBV6-1
CDR3aa: CASSDRGGLAAYNEQFF

j_gene: TRBJ1-2
d_gene: NA
v_gene: TRBV9
CDR3aa: CASSLRTAPTYGYTF

j_gene: TRBJ2-5
d_gene: TRBD2
v_gene: TRBV7-7
CDR3aa: CASSPGTSGRRQETQYF

j_gene: TRBJ1-3
d_gene: NA
v_gene: TRBV28
CDR3aa: CASSRLRSGNTIYF